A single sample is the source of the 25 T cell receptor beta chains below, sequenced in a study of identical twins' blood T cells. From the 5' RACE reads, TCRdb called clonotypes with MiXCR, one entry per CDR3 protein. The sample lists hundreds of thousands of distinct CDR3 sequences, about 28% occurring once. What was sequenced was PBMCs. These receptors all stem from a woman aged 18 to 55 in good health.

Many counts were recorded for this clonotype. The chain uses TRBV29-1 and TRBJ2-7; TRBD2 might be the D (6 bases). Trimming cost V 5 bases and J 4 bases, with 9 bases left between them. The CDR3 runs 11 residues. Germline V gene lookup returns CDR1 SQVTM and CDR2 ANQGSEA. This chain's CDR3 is CSVTRGYEQYF. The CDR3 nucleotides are TGCAGCGTTACCCGGGGGTACGAGCAGTACTTC.

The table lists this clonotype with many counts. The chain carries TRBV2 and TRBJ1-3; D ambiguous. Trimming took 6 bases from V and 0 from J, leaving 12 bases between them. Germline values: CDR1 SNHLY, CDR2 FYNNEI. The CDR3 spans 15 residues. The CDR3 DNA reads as TGTGCCAGCAGAGATTCGGGCACCTCTGGAAACACCATATATTTT. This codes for CASRDSGTSGNTIYF.

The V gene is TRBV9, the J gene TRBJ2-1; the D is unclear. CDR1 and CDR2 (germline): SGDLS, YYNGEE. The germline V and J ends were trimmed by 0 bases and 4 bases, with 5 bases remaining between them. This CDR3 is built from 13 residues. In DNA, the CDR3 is TGTGCCAGCAGCGTAGACCCTTACAATGAGCAGTTCTTC. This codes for CASSVDPYNEQFF.

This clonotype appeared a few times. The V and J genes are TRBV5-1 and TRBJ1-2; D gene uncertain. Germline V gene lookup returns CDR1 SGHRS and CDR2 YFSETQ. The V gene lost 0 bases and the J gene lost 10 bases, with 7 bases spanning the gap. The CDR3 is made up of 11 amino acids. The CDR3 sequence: CASSLGDVYTF. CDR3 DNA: TGCGCCAGCAGCTTGGGGGATGTCTACACCTTC. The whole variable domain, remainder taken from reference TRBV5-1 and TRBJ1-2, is KAGVTQTPRYLIKTRGQQVTLSCSPISGHRSVSWYQQTPGQGLQFLFEYFSETQRNKGNFPGRFSGRQFSNSRSEMNVSTLELGDSALYLCASSLGDVYTFGSGTRLTVV.

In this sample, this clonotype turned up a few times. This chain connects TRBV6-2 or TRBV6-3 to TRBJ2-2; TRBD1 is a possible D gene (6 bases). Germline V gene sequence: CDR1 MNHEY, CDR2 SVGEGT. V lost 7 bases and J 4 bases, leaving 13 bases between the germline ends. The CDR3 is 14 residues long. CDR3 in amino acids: CASKNRVATGELFF. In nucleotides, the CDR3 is TGTGCCAGCAAAAACAGGGTGGCCACCGGGGAGCTGTTTTTT.

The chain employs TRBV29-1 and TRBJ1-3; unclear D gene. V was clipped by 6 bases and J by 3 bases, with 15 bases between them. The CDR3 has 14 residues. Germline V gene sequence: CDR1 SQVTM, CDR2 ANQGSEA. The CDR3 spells CSVDRGRIGNTIYF. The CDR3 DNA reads TGCAGCGTCGACCGCGGACGAATTGGAAACACCATATATTTT.

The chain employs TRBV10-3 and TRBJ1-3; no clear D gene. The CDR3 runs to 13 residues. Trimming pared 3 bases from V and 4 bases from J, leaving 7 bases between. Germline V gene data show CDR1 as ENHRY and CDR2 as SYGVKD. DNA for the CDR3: TGTGCCATCAGTGAACTTGGAGGAAACACCATATATTTT. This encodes CAISELGGNTIYF.

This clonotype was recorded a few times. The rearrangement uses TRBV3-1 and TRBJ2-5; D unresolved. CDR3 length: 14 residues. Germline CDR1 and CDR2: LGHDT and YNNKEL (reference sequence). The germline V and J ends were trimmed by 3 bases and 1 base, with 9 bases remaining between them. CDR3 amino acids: CASSHERIQETQYF. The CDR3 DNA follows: TGTGCCAGCAGCCACGAGAGGATCCAAGAGACCCAGTACTTC.

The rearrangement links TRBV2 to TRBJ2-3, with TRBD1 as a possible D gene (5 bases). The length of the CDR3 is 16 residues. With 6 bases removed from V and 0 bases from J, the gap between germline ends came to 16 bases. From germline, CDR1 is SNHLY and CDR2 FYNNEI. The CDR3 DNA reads TGTGCCAGCAGCAAAAGCGTAGGGGTTAGCACAGATACGCAGTATTTT. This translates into CASSKSVGVSTDTQYF.

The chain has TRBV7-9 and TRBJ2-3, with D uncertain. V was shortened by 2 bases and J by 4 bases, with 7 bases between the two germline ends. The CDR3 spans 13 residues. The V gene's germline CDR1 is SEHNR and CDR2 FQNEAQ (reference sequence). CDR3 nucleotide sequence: TGTGCCAGCAGCTTATTCCTCCCAGATACGCAGTATTTT. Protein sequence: CASSLFLPDTQYF.

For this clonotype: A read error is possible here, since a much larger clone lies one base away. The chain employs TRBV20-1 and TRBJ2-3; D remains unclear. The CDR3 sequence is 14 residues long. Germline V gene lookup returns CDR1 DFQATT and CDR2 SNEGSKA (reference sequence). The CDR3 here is CIARKVGSTDTQYF. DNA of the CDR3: TGCATTGCTAGAAAGGTGGGGAGCACAGATACGCAGTATTTT.

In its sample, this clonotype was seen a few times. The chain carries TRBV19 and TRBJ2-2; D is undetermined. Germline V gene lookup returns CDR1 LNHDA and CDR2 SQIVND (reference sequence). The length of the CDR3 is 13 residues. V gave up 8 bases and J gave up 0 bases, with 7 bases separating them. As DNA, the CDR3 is TGTGCCAGTGGGGTCTCGAACACCGGGGAGCTGTTTTTT. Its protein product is CASGVSNTGELFF.

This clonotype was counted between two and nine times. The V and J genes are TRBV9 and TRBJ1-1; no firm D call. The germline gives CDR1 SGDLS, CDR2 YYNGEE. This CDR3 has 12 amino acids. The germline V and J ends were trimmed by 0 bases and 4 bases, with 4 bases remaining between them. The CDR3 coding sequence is TGTGCCAGCAGCGTAGATACCACTGAAGCTTTCTTT. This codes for CASSVDTTEAFF.

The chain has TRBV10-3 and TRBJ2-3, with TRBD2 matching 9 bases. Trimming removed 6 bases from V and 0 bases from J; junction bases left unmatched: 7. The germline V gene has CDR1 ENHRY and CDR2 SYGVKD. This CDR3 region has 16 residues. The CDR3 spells CAISMIAGASTDTQYF. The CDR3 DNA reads TGTGCCATCAGCATGATAGCGGGGGCCAGCACAGATACGCAGTATTTT.

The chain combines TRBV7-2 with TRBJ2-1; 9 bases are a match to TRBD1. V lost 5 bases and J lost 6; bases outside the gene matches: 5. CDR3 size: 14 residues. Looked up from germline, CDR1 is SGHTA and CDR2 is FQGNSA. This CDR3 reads CASSVQGALNEQFF. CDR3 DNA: TGTGCCAGCAGCGTACAGGGGGCCCTCAATGAGCAGTTCTTC.

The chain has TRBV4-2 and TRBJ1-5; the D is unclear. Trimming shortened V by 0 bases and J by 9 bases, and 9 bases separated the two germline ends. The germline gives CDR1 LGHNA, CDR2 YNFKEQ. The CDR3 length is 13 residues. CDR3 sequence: CASSQDLGGPQHF. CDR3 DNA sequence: TGTGCCAGCAGCCAAGATTTAGGCGGGCCCCAGCATTTT.

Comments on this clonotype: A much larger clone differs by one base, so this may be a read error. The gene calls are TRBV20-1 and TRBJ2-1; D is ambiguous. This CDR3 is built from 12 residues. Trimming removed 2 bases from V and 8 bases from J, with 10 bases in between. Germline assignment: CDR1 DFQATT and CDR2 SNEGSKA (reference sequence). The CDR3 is CSARSYRDEQFF. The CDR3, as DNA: TGCAGTGCTAGATCCTATAGGGATGAGCAGTTCTTC.

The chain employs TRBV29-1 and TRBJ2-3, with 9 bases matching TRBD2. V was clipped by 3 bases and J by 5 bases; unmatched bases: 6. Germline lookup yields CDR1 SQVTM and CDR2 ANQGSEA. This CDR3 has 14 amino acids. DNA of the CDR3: TGCAGCGTTGAGATTGGCGGGAGGGGAGATACGCAGTATTTT. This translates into CSVEIGGRGDTQYF.

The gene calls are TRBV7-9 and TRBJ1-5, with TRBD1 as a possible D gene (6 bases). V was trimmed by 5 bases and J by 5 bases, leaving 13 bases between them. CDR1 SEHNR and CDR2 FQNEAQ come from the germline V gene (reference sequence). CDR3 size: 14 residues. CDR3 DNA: TGTGCCAGCAGCCTAGGGACACCTGATCAGCCCCAGCATTTT. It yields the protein CASSLGTPDQPQHF.

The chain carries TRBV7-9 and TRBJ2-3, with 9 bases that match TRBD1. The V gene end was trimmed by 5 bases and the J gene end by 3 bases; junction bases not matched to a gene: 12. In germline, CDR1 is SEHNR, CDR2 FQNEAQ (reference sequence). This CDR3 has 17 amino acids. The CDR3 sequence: CASSLLPTGGRTDTQYF. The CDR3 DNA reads TGTGCCAGCAGCCTACTACCGACAGGGGGTAGAACAGATACGCAGTATTTT.

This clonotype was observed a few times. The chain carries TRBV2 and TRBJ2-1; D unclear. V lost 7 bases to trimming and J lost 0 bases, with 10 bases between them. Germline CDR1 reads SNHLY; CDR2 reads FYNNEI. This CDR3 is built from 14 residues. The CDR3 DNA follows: TGTGCCAGCAAACGACTGGGCTCCTACAATGAGCAGTTCTTC. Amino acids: CASKRLGSYNEQFF.

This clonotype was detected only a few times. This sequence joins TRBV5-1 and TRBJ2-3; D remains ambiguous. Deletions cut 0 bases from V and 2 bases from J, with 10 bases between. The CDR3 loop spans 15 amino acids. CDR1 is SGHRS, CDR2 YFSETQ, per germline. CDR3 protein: CASSLDGGFTDTQYF. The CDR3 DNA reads TGCGCCAGCAGCTTGGATGGCGGATTCACAGATACGCAGTATTTT.

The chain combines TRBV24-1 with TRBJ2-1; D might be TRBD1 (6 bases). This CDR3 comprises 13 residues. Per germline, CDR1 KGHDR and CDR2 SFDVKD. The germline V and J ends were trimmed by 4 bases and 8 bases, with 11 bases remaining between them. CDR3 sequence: CATSDYRVHEQFF. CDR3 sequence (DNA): TGTGCCACCAGTGACTACAGGGTCCATGAGCAGTTCTTC.

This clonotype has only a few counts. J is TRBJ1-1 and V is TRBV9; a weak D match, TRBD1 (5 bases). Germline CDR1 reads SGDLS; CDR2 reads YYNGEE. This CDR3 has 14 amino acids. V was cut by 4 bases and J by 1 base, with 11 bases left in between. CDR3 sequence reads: CASSTDGANTEAFF. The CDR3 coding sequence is TGTGCCAGCAGCACAGACGGGGCGAACACTGAAGCTTTCTTT.

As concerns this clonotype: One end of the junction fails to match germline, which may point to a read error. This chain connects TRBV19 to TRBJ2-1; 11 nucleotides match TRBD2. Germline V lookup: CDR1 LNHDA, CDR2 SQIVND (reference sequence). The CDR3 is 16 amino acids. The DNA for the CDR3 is TGCGCCAGTAGTATCTCGCTAGCGGGGGGTCACCGTGAGCAGTTCTTC. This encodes CASSISLAGGHREQFF.